The present T cell receptor beta chain was sequenced within a study of shared clonotypes between healthy human individuals. Study-wide background: The people who gave samples were a couple of women and three men aged 18 to 49. Findings and limits, study-wide: Depth was large, yet rarefaction showed that sorted-subset sequencing was incomplete. A handful of donors had around 5% of their naive CD4 clonotypes in common.

Naive CD8 cells, CD45RO-negative and positively selected for CCR7, excluded terminally differentiated effector memory CD45RA+ cells. Every donor was a Caucasian adult from Nashville, Tennessee. In regard to this clone: No antigen is known for it.

The data were produced by immunoSEQ multiplex PCR, yet TCRdb's version contains in-frame clones alone and is incomplete. The sample consists of roughly 650,000 clones, 95% to 97% of them appearing once. The receptor was isolated from a woman younger than 45 in good health. The sample consisted of naive CD8+ T cells sorted from blood.

CDR3 DNA: TGTGCCAGCAGCTTAGGGTCTAGCGGATACAATGAGCAGTTCTTC. Translation gives CASSLGSSGYNEQFF. The chain has TRBV7-6 and TRBJ2-1; 7 bases fit TRBD2. CDR1 is SGHVS, CDR2 FNYEAQ, per germline. Trimming at V came to 1 base and at J to 4 bases, leaving 4 bases not matched to a gene. The CDR3 loop spans 15 amino acids.